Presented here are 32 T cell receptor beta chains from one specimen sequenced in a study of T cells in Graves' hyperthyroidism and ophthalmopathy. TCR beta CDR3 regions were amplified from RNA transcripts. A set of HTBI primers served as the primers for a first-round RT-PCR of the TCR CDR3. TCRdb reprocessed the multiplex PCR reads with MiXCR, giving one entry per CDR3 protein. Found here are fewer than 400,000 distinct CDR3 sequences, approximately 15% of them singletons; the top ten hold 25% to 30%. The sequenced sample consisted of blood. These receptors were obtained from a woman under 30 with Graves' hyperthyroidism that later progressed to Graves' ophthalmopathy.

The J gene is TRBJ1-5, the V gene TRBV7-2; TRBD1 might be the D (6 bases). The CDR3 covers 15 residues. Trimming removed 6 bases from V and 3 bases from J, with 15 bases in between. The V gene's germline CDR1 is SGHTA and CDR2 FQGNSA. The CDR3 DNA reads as TGTGCCAGCAGGTACACAGGGACCGACAATCAGCCCCAGCATTTT. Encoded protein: CASRYTGTDNQPQHF.

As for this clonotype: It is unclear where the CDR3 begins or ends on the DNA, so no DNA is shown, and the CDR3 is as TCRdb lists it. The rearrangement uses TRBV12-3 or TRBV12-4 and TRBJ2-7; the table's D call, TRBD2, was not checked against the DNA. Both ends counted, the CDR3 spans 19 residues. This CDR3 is CASSSSIRFELAGEGEQYF.

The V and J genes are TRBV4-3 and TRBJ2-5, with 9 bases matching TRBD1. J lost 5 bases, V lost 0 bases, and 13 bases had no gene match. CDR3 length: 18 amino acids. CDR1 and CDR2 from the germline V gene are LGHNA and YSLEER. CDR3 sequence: CASSQDYLGQGGRETQYF. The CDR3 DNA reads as TGCGCCAGCAGCCAAGATTACCTGGGACAGGGAGGTCGGGAGACCCAGTACTTC.

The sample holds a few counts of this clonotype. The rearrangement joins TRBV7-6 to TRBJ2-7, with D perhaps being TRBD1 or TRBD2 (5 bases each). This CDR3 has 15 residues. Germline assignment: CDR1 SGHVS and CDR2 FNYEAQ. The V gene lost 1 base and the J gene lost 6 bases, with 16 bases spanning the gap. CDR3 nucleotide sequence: TGTGCCAGCAGCTTAGGTTGGTCCGGGACGGGCGAGCAGTACTTC. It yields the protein CASSLGWSGTGEQYF.

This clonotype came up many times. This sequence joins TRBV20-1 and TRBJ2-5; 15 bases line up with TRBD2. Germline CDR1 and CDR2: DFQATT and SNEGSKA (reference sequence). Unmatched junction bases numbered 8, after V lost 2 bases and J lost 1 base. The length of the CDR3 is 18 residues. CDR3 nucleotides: TGCAGTGCTAGAAATGGACTAGCGGGAGGGCCTGTCCAAGAGACCCAGTACTTC. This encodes CSARNGLAGGPVQETQYF.

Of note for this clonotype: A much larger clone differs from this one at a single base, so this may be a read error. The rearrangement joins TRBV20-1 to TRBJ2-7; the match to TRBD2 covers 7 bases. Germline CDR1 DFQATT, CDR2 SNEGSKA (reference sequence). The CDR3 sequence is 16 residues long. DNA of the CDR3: TGCAGTGCTAGAGAAGAGGGAGCGGGGCCCTCCTACGAGCTGTACTTC. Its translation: CSAREEGAGPSYELYF.

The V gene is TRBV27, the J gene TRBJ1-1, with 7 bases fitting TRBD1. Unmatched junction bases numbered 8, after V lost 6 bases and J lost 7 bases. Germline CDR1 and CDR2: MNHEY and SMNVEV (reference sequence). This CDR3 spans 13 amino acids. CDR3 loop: CASSLTRTGEAFF. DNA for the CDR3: TGTGCCAGCAGCCTAACCCGGACAGGTGAAGCTTTCTTT.

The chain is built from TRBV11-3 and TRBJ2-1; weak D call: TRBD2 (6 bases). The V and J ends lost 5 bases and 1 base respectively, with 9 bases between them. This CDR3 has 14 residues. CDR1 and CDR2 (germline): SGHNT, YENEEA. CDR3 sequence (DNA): TGTGCCAGCAGCGGCGGGAAGTCCTACAATGAGCAGTTCTTC. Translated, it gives CASSGGKSYNEQFF. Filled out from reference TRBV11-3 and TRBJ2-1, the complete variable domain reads EAGVVQSPRYKIIEKKQPVAFWCNPISGHNTLYWYLQNLGQGPELLIRYENEEAVDDSQLPKDRFSAERLKGVDSTLKIQPAELGDSAVYLCASSGGKSYNEQFFGPGTRLTVL.

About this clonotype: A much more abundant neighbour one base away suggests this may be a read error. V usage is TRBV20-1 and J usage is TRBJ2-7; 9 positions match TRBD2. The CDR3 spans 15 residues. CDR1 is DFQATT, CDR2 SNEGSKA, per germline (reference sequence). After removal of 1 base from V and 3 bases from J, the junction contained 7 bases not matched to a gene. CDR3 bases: TGCAGTGCTAGAGTTGCGGGAGGGCCAAGCTACGAGCAGTACTTC. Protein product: CSARVAGGPSYEQYF.

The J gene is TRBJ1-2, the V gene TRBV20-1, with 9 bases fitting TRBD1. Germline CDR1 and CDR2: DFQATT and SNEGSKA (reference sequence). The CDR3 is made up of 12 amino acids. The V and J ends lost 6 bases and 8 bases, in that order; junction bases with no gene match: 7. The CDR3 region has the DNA TGCAGTGCCACTGACAGGGGGAACGGCTACACCTTC. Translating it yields CSATDRGNGYTF.

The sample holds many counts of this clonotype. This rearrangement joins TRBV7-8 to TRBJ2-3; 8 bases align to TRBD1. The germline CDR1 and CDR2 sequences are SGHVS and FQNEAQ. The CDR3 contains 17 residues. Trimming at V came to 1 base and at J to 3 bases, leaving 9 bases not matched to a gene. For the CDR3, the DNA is TGTGCCAGCAGCTTAGGGGATTGGACAGGGAGGACAGATACGCAGTATTTT. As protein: CASSLGDWTGRTDTQYF.

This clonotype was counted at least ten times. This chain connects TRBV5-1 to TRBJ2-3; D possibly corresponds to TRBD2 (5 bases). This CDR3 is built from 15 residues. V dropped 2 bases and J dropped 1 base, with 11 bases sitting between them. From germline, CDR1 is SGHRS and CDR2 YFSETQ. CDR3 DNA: TGCGCCAGCAGCTTTCTAGCAACTGGCACAGATACGCAGTATTTT. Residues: CASSFLATGTDTQYF. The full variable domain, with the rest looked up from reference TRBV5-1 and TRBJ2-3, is KAGVTQTPRYLIKTRGQQVTLSCSPISGHRSVSWYQQTPGQGLQFLFEYFSETQRNKGNFPGRFSGRQFSNSRSEMNVSTLELGDSALYLCASSFLATGTDTQYFGPGTRLTVL.

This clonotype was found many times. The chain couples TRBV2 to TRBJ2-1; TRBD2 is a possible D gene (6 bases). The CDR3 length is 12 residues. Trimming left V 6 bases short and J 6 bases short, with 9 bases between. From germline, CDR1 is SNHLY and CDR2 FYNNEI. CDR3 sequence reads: CASRGSGNEQFF. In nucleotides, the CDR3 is TGTGCCAGCAGGGGTAGCGGCAATGAGCAGTTCTTC.

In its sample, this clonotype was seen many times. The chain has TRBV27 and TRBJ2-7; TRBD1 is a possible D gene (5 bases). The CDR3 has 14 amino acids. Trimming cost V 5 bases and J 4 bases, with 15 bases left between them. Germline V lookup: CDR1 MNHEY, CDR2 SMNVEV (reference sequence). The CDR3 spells CASSPGSLGYEQYF. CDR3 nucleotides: TGTGCCAGCAGTCCAGGGTCGCTCGGGTACGAGCAGTACTTC.

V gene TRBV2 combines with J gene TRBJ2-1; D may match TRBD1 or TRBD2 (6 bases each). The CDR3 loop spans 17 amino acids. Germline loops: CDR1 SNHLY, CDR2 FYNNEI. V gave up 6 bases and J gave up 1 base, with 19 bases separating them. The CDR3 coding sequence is TGTGCCAGCAGCTTCTACGGGGGACACCCTTCCTACAATGAGCAGTTCTTC. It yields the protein CASSFYGGHPSYNEQFF. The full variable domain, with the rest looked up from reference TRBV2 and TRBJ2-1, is EPEVTQTPSHQVTQMGQEVILRCVPISNHLYFYWYRQILGQKVEFLVSFYNNEISEKSEIFDDQFSVERPDGSNFTLKIRSTKLEDSAMYFCASSFYGGHPSYNEQFFGPGTRLTVL.

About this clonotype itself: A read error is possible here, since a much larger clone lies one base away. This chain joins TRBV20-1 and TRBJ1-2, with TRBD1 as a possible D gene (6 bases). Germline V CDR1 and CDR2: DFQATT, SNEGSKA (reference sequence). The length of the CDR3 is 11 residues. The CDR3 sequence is CSAGGGYGYIF. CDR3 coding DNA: TGCAGTGCCGGGGGGGGCTATGGCTACATCTTC.

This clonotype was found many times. The CDR3: CASSLIDSGSGEAFF. The CDR3 DNA follows: TGTGCCAGCAGCTTGATTGATTCAGGGTCGGGTGAAGCTTTCTTT. This chain connects TRBV5-6 to TRBJ1-1; the D gene is possibly TRBD1 (5 bases). V was pared by 1 base and J by 7 bases, with 17 bases between. Germline CDR1 SGHDT, CDR2 YYEEEE. This CDR3 comprises 15 residues.

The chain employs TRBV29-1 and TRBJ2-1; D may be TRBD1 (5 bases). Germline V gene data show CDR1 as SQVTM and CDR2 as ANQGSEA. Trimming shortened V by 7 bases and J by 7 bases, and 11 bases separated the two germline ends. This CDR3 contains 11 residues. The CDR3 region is CSATKGNEQFF. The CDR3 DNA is TGCAGCGCTACTAAGGGGAATGAGCAGTTCTTC.

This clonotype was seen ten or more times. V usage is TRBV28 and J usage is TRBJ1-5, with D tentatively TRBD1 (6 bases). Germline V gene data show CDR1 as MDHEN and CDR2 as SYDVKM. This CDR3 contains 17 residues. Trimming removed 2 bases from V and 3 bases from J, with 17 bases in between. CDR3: CASSLPPGGGINQPQHF. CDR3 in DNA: TGTGCCAGCAGTTTACCGCCAGGAGGGGGGATCAATCAGCCCCAGCATTTT. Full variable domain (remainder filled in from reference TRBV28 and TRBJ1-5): DVKVTQSSRYLVKRTGEKVFLECVQDMDHENMFWYRQDPGLGLRLIYFSYDVKMKEKGDIPEGYSVSREKKERFSLILESASTNQTSMYLCASSLPPGGGINQPQHFGDGTRLSIL.

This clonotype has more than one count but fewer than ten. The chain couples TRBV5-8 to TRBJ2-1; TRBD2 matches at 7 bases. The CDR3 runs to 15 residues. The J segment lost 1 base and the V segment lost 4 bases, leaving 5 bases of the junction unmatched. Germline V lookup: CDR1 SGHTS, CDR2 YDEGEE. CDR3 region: CASSRGGVSYNEQFF. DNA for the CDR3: TGTGCCAGCAGCCGTGGGGGGGTATCCTACAATGAGCAGTTCTTC.

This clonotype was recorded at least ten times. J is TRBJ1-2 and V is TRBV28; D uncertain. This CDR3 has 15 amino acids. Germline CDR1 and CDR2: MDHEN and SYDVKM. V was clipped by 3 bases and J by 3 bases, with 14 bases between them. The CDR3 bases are TGTGCCAGCAGTTTTTTACAACTTGGCGACTATGGCTACACCTTC. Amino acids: CASSFLQLGDYGYTF.

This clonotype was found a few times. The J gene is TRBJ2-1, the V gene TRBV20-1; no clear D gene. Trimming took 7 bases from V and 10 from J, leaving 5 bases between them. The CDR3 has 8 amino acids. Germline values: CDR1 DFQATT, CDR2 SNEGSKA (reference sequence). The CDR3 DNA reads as TGCAGTGTTGCCGAGCAGTTCTTC. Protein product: CSVAEQFF.

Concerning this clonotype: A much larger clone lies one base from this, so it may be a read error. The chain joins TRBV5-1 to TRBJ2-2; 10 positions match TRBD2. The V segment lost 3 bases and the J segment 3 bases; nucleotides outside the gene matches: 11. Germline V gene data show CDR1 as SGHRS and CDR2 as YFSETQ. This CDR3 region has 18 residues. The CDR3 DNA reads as TGCGCCAGCAGCTCGGAGGGTAGCGGGAGGCCATACACCGGGGAGCTGTTTTTT. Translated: CASSSEGSGRPYTGELFF.

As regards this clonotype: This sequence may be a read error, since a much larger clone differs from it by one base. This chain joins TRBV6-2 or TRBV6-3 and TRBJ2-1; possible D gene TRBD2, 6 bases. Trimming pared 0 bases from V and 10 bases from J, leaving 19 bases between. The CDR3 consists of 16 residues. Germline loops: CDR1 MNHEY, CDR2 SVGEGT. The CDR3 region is CASSYSSGWGVYEQFF. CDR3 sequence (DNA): TGTGCCAGCAGTTACTCGAGCGGGTGGGGCGTCTACGAGCAGTTCTTC.

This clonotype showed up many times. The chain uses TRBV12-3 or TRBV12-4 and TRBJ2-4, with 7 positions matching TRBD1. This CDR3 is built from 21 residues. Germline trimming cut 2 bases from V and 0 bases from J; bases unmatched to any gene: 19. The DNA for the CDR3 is TGTGCCAGCAGTTTATGGGCCCCGGACAGGACCGTATATCAAGCCAAAAACATTCAGTACTTC. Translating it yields CASSLWAPDRTVYQAKNIQYF.

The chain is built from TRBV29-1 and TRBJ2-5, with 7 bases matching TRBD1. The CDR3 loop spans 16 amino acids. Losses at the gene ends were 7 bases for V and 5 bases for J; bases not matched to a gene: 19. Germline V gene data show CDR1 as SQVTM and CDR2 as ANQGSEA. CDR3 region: CSANPIRQGRRETQYF. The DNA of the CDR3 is TGCAGCGCAAACCCGATTCGACAGGGTAGAAGGGAGACCCAGTACTTC.

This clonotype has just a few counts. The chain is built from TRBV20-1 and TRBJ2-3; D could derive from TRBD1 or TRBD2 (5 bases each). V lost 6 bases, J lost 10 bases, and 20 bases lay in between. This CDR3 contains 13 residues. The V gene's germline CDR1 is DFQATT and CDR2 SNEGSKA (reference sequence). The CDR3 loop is CSARDAGRTAQYF. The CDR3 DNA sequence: TGCAGTGCCCGGGACGCAGGGCGAACGGCGCAGTATTTT.

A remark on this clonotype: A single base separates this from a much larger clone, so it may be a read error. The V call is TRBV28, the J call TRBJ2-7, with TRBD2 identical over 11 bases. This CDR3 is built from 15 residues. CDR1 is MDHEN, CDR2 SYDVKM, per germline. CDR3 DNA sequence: TGTGCCAGCAGTTTATTAGCGGGAGGGCCGGGCGAGCCGTACTTC. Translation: CASSLLAGGPGEPYF.

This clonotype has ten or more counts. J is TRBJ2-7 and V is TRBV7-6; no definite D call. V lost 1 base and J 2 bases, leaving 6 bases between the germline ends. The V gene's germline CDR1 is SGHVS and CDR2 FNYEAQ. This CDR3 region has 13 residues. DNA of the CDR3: TGTGCCAGCAGCTTAGACCCCGCCTACGAGCAGTACTTC. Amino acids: CASSLDPAYEQYF.

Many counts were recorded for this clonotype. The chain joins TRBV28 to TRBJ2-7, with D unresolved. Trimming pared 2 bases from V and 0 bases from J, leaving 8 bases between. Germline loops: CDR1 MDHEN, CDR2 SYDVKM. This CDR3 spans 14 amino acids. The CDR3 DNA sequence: TGTGCCAGCAGTTTAAGAATTTCCTCCTACGAGCAGTACTTC. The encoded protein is CASSLRISSYEQYF.

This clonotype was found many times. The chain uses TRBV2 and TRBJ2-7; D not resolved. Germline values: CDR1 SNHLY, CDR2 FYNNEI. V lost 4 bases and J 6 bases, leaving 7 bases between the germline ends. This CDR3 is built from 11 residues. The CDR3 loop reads CASSVEGEQYF. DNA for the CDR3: TGTGCCAGCAGTGTAGAAGGCGAGCAGTACTTC.

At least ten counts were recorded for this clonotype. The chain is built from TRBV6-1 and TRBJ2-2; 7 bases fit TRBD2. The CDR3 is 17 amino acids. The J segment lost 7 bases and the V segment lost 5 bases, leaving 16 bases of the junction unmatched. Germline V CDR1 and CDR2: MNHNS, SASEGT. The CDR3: CASSHTRLALLGGELFF. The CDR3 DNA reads TGTGCCAGCAGTCACACAAGACTAGCCCTCCTGGGCGGGGAGCTGTTTTTT.